The 15 T cell receptor beta chains presented below share a single source sample, sequenced in a study of Graves' ophthalmopathy and Graves' hyperthyroidism. Amplification targeted the TCR beta CDR3 regions, with RNA transcripts as the source material. An initial RT-PCR round employing HTBI primers preceded a second-round multiplex PCR. One entry per CDR3 protein results from TCRdb running MiXCR on the multiplex PCR reads. The data show 500,000 to 700,000 distinct CDR3 sequences, roughly 39% seen once. The specimen sequenced was peripheral blood or thyroid tissue (not recorded which). The origin of the receptors is an adult man with Graves' hyperthyroidism.

This clonotype has ten or more counts. The chain joins TRBV19 to TRBJ2-5; TRBD2 aligns across 15 bases. Germline V gene data show CDR1 as LNHDA and CDR2 as SQIVND (reference sequence). The CDR3 loop spans 16 amino acids. The V gene end was trimmed by 6 bases and the J gene end by 5 bases; junction bases not matched to a gene: 7. The CDR3 coding sequence is TGTGCCAGTAGGCGGACTAGCGGGAGGGCCGTGGAGACCCAGTACTTC. Translated, it gives CASRRTSGRAVETQYF.

J is TRBJ2-2 and V is TRBV20-1; TRBD2 agrees at 10 bases. The germline V gene has CDR1 DFQATT and CDR2 SNEGSKA (reference sequence). V lost 5 bases to trimming and J lost 1 base; unmatched junction nucleotides: 16. The CDR3 sequence is 19 residues long. The CDR3 region has the DNA TGCAGTGCTTCGGGAGGACGGGCTAGCGGGAGAATGAACACCGGGGAGCTGTTTTTT. This gives the protein CSASGGRASGRMNTGELFF.

The chain is built from TRBV7-9 and TRBJ2-1; D not certain. This CDR3 region has 17 residues. The germline CDR1 and CDR2 sequences are SEHNR and FQNEAQ (reference sequence). V was cut by 3 bases and J by 1 base, with 16 bases left in between. The CDR3 region is CASSLGVRGRSYNEQFF. The CDR3 coding sequence is TGTGCCAGCAGCTTGGGTGTTCGCGGTCGGTCCTACAATGAGCAGTTCTTC.

This clonotype was detected ten times or more. The chain employs TRBV2 and TRBJ1-1; TRBD1 might be the D (6 bases). The V end was cut by 6 bases, the J end by 0 bases, with 11 bases between. Per the germline V gene, CDR1 is SNHLY and CDR2 is FYNNEI. CDR3 length equals 14 residues. The CDR3 loop reads CASRADSLNTEAFF. The CDR3 bases are TGTGCCAGCAGGGCGGACAGCCTGAACACTGAAGCTTTCTTT. The whole variable domain, filled in from reference TRBV2 and TRBJ1-1, reads EPEVTQTPSHQVTQMGQEVILRCVPISNHLYFYWYRQILGQKVEFLVSFYNNEISEKSEIFDDQFSVERPDGSNFTLKIRSTKLEDSAMYFCASRADSLNTEAFFGQGTRLTVV.

This sequence joins TRBV7-6 and TRBJ2-3; D possibly matches TRBD1 or TRBD2 (5 bases each). The CDR3 is 14 residues long. V was clipped by 1 base and J by 6 bases, with 11 bases between them. Germline assignment: CDR1 SGHVS and CDR2 FNYEAQ. CDR3 sequence (DNA): TGTGCCAGCAGCTTAGGAGGGGTGTCGGATACGCAGTATTTT. This encodes CASSLGGVSDTQYF.

This clonotype occurred many times. The chain carries TRBV7-6 and TRBJ2-7; a weak D match, TRBD1 (6 bases). The CDR3 contains 13 residues. The V gene lost 5 bases and the J gene lost 6 bases, with 14 bases spanning the gap. Per germline, CDR1 SGHVS and CDR2 FNYEAQ. The CDR3: CASSPSGVTEQYF. CDR3 bases: TGTGCCAGCAGCCCCTCAGGGGTTACCGAGCAGTACTTC.

This clonotype was observed many times. The rearrangement links TRBV7-9 to TRBJ2-7; 7 bases fit TRBD1. This CDR3 contains 16 residues. Germline V lookup: CDR1 SEHNR, CDR2 FQNEAQ (reference sequence). The junction had 9 bases not matched to a gene; V was cut back by 2 bases and J by 2 bases. CDR3 residues: CASSLSLTGDTYEQYF. The CDR3 bases are TGTGCCAGCAGCTTAAGTCTTACAGGGGACACCTACGAGCAGTACTTC.

In its sample, this clonotype was seen many times. The CDR3 coding sequence is TGTGCCGCCGGTAGGGGAAGAGATGGCTACACCTTC. Protein: CAAGRGRDGYTF. The genes are TRBV7-9 and TRBJ1-2; maybe TRBD1 (5 bases). This CDR3 comprises 12 residues. V was cut by 11 bases and J by 6 bases, with 16 bases left in between. CDR1 and CDR2 (germline): SEHNR, FQNEAQ (reference sequence).

In its sample, this clonotype was seen once. The chain has TRBV5-1 and TRBJ2-6; D might be TRBD1 (7 bases). This CDR3 contains 19 residues. The germline V gene encodes CDR1 SGHRS and CDR2 YFSETQ. Deletions cut 0 bases from V and 0 bases from J, with 16 bases between. The CDR3 loop is CASSLGGAGGISGANVLTF. The CDR3 nucleotides are TGCGCCAGCAGCTTGGGAGGAGCAGGGGGGATCTCTGGGGCCAACGTCCTGACTTTC.

This clonotype was seen repeatedly, ten times or more. The rearrangement joins TRBV29-1 to TRBJ2-2, with 7 bases identical to TRBD2. J lost 3 bases, V lost 4 bases, and 8 bases had no gene match. The CDR3 has 15 amino acids. Germline V lookup: CDR1 SQVTM, CDR2 ANQGSEA. The chain's CDR3 is CSVVFLGGYTGELFF. The DNA for the CDR3 is TGCAGCGTTGTTTTCTTGGGGGGGTACACCGGGGAGCTGTTTTTT.

The rearrangement uses TRBV4-1 and TRBJ1-2, with D hard to call. The CDR3 extends over 14 amino acids. Trimming shortened V by 1 base and J by 2 bases, and 8 bases separated the two germline ends. Germline values: CDR1 MGHRA, CDR2 YSYEKL. The DNA for the CDR3 is TGCGCCAGCAGCCAAGCTCCCCTGAACTATGGCTACACCTTC. Amino acid sequence: CASSQAPLNYGYTF.

There are many counts of this clonotype. The chain couples TRBV5-8 to TRBJ1-5; TRBD1 aligns across 8 bases. V was clipped by 6 bases and J by 5 bases; unmatched bases: 10. Looked up from germline, CDR1 is SGHTS and CDR2 is YDEGEE. The CDR3 runs 15 residues. This CDR3 reads CASNPRGQGDQPQHF. As DNA, the CDR3 is TGTGCCAGCAACCCCAGGGGGCAAGGGGATCAGCCCCAGCATTTT.

This clonotype was counted at least ten times. The chain links TRBV9 to TRBJ2-5; 7 positions match TRBD2. Germline CDR1 and CDR2: SGDLS and YYNGEE. The ends lost 0 bases at V and 4 bases at J; junction bases unmatched: 6. This CDR3 region has 15 residues. CDR3 in amino acids: CASSVEAGVGETQYF. For the CDR3, the DNA is TGTGCCAGCAGCGTAGAGGCGGGGGTTGGAGAGACCCAGTACTTC.

The chain uses TRBV19 and TRBJ2-7; D not certain. The CDR3 is 15 residues long. The V end lost 3 bases, the J end lost 4 bases, and 16 bases lay between the germline ends. Germline loops: CDR1 LNHDA, CDR2 SQIVND (reference sequence). The CDR3 is CASSIVQGMHYEQYF. The CDR3 DNA is TGTGCCAGTAGTATCGTACAAGGGATGCATTACGAGCAGTACTTC.

The table lists this clonotype with many counts. The chain has TRBV28 and TRBJ2-5; D call uncertain. The V end lost 6 bases, the J end lost 1 base, and 6 bases lay between the germline ends. This CDR3 spans 12 amino acids. The germline V gene has CDR1 MDHEN and CDR2 SYDVKM. The CDR3 sequence: CASRGTQETQYF. Here the CDR3 DNA reads TGTGCCAGCAGGGGAACCCAAGAGACCCAGTACTTC.